These 18 T cell receptor beta chains originate from one sample sequenced in a study of cytomegalovirus exposure and HLA in healthy donors. PCR used 60 Vbeta primers and 13 Jbeta primers. The data were produced by immunoSEQ multiplex PCR, yet TCRdb's version contains in-frame clones alone and is incomplete. The sample holds just over 150,000 clones, roughly four fifths seen once. Sequenced sample: PBMCs. These receptors came from a woman aged 40 to 50 in good health and CMV-seronegative.

This clone has only a few counts. Other DNA sequences in this specimen translate into the identical CDR3. The chain links TRBV7-9 to TRBJ1-1, with D perhaps matching TRBD1 (5 bases). CDR1 and CDR2 (germline): SEHNR, FQNEAQ (reference sequence). V lost 6 bases and J lost 5, with 10 bases in between. The CDR3 totals 12 residues. As DNA, the CDR3 is TGTGCCAGCAGTCTTCGGGGGACTGAAGCTTTCTTT. Translating it yields CASSLRGTEAFF.

V and J are TRBV6-1 and TRBJ1-4; D is uncertain. Per germline, CDR1 MNHNS and CDR2 SASEGT. The CDR3 sequence is 14 residues long. Trimming cost V 3 bases and J 6 bases, with 11 bases left between them. CDR3 loop: CASSDLGGDEKLFF. The CDR3 DNA reads as TGTGCCAGCAGTGATCTGGGAGGCGATGAAAAACTGTTTTTT.

The CDR3 DNA follows: TGTGCCAGCAGTACCGACAGGGTCGAGCAGTACTTC. This sequence encodes CASSTDRVEQYF. The chain couples TRBV6-5 to TRBJ2-7, with 7 nucleotides matching TRBD1. The germline V gene encodes CDR1 MNHEY and CDR2 SVGAGI. V trimming: 5 bases; J trimming: 6 bases; junction bases outside the gene matches: 4. The CDR3 sequence is 12 residues long.

The genes are TRBV27 and TRBJ1-2; TRBD1 aligns across 9 bases. The CDR3 is made up of 13 amino acids. Germline lookup yields CDR1 MNHEY and CDR2 SMNVEV (reference sequence). The junction had 5 bases not matched to a gene; V was cut back by 6 bases and J by 6 bases. Written as DNA, the CDR3 is TGTGCCAGCAGGGCCGGGACAGGGCATGGCTACACCTTC. Translation: CASRAGTGHGYTF.

In this sample, this clone turned up a few times. It may be a read error: a sequence one base away is much more abundant. Other DNA variants within this sample encode the same CDR3. This sequence joins TRBV4-1 and TRBJ2-7; no reliable D call. The V end was cut by 3 bases, the J end by 5 bases, with 14 bases between. The CDR3 length is 14 residues. Germline V gene sequence: CDR1 MGHRA, CDR2 YSYEKL. CDR3 in amino acids: CASSQTLSRHEQYF. DNA for the CDR3: TGCGCCAGCAGCCAGACACTCTCGAGACACGAGCAGTACTTC.

V and J are TRBV10-3 and TRBJ2-7; 8 bases agree with TRBD1. CDR1 and CDR2 from the germline V gene are ENHRY and SYGVKD. The ends lost 10 bases at V and 1 base at J; junction bases unmatched: 6. This CDR3 is built from 13 residues. The CDR3 loop is CATLTGGSYEQYF. CDR3 in DNA: TGTGCCACGTTAACAGGGGGGTCCTACGAGCAGTACTTC.

CDR3 sequence (DNA): TGTGCCATCAGTGAAAGCGATAACTATGGCTACACCTTC. As protein: CAISESDNYGYTF. V is TRBV10-3 and J is TRBJ1-2; D call uncertain. Looked up from germline, CDR1 is ENHRY and CDR2 is SYGVKD. V was cut by 3 bases and J by 1 base, with 6 bases left in between. CDR3 length equals 13 residues.

The J gene is TRBJ2-3, the V gene TRBV19, with 8 bases aligning to TRBD2. The CDR3 consists of 16 residues. Germline CDR1 and CDR2: LNHDA and SQIVND (reference sequence). The V segment lost 1 base and the J segment 6 bases; nucleotides outside the gene matches: 9. DNA for the CDR3: TGTGCCAGTAGTATAGGGCTGGCGGGGGGCCTGGATACGCAGTATTTT. This codes for CASSIGLAGGLDTQYF.

V is TRBV11-2 and J is TRBJ1-3; no clear D. Trimming cost V 5 bases and J 4 bases, with 18 bases left between them. CDR1 is SGHAT, CDR2 FQNNGV, per germline. The CDR3 loop spans 16 amino acids. The DNA for the CDR3 is TGTGCCAGCAGCCCCCAGCGGGGTACGTCCGGAAACACCATATATTTT. Translated, it gives CASSPQRGTSGNTIYF.

The table lists this clone with a few counts. The chain employs TRBV4-1 and TRBJ1-5, with D tentatively TRBD1 (6 bases). Germline V gene sequence: CDR1 MGHRA, CDR2 YSYEKL. The V and J ends lost 0 bases and 6 bases respectively, with 18 bases between them. This CDR3 has 17 amino acids. CDR3 in DNA: TGCGCCAGCAGCCAAGACCCCTCAGGGGCAAGGTTTCAGCCCCAGCATTTT. It encodes CASSQDPSGARFQPQHF.

The genes are TRBV5-5 and TRBJ1-5, with 7 bases lining up with TRBD1. The junction had 9 bases not matched to a gene; V was cut back by 3 bases and J by 3 bases. The CDR3 length is 16 residues. The germline V gene encodes CDR1 SGHKS and CDR2 YYEKEE (reference sequence). CDR3 residues: CASSSNTGQINQPQHF. The CDR3 DNA reads TGTGCCAGCAGCTCAAATACGGGACAGATCAATCAGCCCCAGCATTTT.

V and J are TRBV19 and TRBJ1-5, with TRBD1 matching over 9 bases. CDR1 and CDR2 from the germline V gene are LNHDA and SQIVND (reference sequence). The CDR3 extends over 15 amino acids. The V segment lost 4 bases and the J segment 5 bases; nucleotides outside the gene matches: 6. The CDR3 spells CASSTGTGWHQPQHF. CDR3 coding DNA: TGTGCCAGTAGTACCGGGACAGGGTGGCATCAGCCCCAGCATTTT.

The V gene is TRBV14, the J gene TRBJ2-7; no clear D gene. CDR1 and CDR2 from the germline V gene are SGHDN and FVKESK. Trimming left V 0 bases short and J 2 bases short, with 8 bases between. This CDR3 is built from 14 residues. CDR3 DNA: TGTGCCAGCAGCCAAGATGTACAGACCTACGAGCAGTACTTC. Translating it yields CASSQDVQTYEQYF.

CDR3: CASSFGDRAYGYTF. The CDR3 DNA follows: TGTGCCAGCAGTTTTGGCGACAGGGCCTATGGCTACACCTTC. The rearrangement links TRBV28 to TRBJ1-2; 7 bases match TRBD1. The junction had 5 bases not matched to a gene; V was cut back by 3 bases and J by 4 bases. The CDR3 runs to 14 residues. The germline V gene has CDR1 MDHEN and CDR2 SYDVKM.

This clone was found a few times. The chain recombines TRBV29-1 with TRBJ2-3; no definite D call. This CDR3 spans 10 amino acids. With 4 bases removed from V and 3 bases from J, the gap between germline ends came to 2 bases. Germline V lookup: CDR1 SQVTM, CDR2 ANQGSEA. The CDR3 coding sequence is TGCAGCGTTGTAACAGATACGCAGTATTTT. The encoded protein is CSVVTDTQYF.

The chain employs TRBV5-6 and TRBJ1-6, with D possibly being TRBD1 (6 bases). Germline V gene lookup returns CDR1 SGHDT and CDR2 YYEEEE. CDR3 size: 15 residues. Deletions cut 1 base from V and 6 bases from J, with 11 bases between. CDR3 sequence: CASSLPRTANSPLHF. DNA for the CDR3: TGTGCCAGCAGCTTGCCCCGGACAGCTAATTCACCCCTCCACTTT.

With regard to this clone: Different DNA sequences within this sample yield the same CDR3. The chain joins TRBV5-1 to TRBJ2-2, with 9 bases identical to TRBD2. V shed 0 bases, J shed 2 bases, and the junction held 2 bases outside the gene matches. This CDR3 comprises 16 residues. Germline-derived CDR1 and CDR2 are SGHRS and YFSETQ. This chain's CDR3 is CASSLVAGANTGELFF. CDR3 nucleotides: TGCGCCAGCAGCTTGGTAGCGGGGGCTAACACCGGGGAGCTGTTTTTT. Combining the CDR3 with reference TRBV5-1 and TRBJ2-2 gives the whole variable domain KAGVTQTPRYLIKTRGQQVTLSCSPISGHRSVSWYQQTPGQGLQFLFEYFSETQRNKGNFPGRFSGRQFSNSRSEMNVSTLELGDSALYLCASSLVAGANTGELFFGEGSRLTVL.

V is TRBV2 and J is TRBJ1-4; no reliable D call. With 5 bases removed from V and 7 bases from J, the gap between germline ends came to 11 bases. This CDR3 is built from 13 residues. Germline-derived CDR1 and CDR2 are SNHLY and FYNNEI. CDR3 DNA sequence: TGTGCCAGCAGTCGCGAGGGAGGTGAAAAACTGTTTTTT. Translation: CASSREGGEKLFF.